The source of this T cell receptor (beta chain) is a study of blood T cell repertoires in COVID-19. Looking at the study overall: PBMCs, B-cell-depleted T cells, or T cells were the source of the cDNA or gDNA that made up the material.

CDR1 and CDR2 (germline): MNHEY, SVGAGI. V shed 6 bases, J shed 5 bases, and the junction held 6 bases outside the gene matches. The CDR3 contains 14 residues. Per the study methods: Amplification of reference gene primers provided the estimated nucleated cell counts. This table comes from immunoSEQ multiplex PCR, and its TCRdb copy is limited to in-frame clones, with some not included. V and J calls plus clone size are reproduced from that table; the DNA served to infer D and trimming. The sample yields approximately 240,000 clones, about 86% seen once. All enrollees were about 18 to 89 years old and from 20 to 25 US areas. Donors were grouped by their self-reported clinical history.

The sequence was obtained from a woman between 35 and 50 years old with acute COVID-19. This chain links TRBV6-5 with TRBJ2-2, with TRBD2 identical over 7 bases. The sequenced sample was PBMCs or T cells enriched from blood (not recorded which). This CDR3 is CASSKGGSTGELFF. In DNA, the CDR3 is TGTGCCAGCAGCAAGGGAGGGAGTACCGGGGAGCTGTTTTTT.